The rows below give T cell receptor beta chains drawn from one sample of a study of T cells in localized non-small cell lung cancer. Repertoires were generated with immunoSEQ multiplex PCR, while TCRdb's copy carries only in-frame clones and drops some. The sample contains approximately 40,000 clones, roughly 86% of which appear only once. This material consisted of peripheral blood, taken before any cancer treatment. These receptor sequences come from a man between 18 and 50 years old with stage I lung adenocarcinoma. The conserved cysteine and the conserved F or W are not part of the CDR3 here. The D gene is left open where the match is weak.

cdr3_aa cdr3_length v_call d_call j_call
ASSFGPVATNEKLF 14 TRBV5-1 . TRBJ1-4
ASTPFKGTGVYEQY 14 TRBV28 TRBD1 TRBJ2-7
ASSKEGREVDYGYT 14 TRBV21-1 . TRBJ1-2
ASSSRTGNTEAF 12 TRBV6-5 TRBD1 TRBJ1-1
ASSNSVGIGNTIY 13 TRBV7-2 . TRBJ1-3
ASTRLGGSDTQY 12 TRBV14 . TRBJ2-3
ASSLSGTANEKLF 13 TRBV28 TRBD1 TRBJ1-4
ASSPKVVSGGHNEQF 15 TRBV4-1 TRBD2 TRBJ2-1
ASSLALGGDTLQETQY 16 TRBV5-6 TRBD2 TRBJ2-5
ASSLVGTGELF 11 TRBV11-3 . TRBJ2-2
ASSLGAVYYGYT 12 TRBV7-9 . TRBJ1-2
ASSFKRDRGWYGYT 14 TRBV5-8 TRBD1 TRBJ1-2
ASSVGTDGLNQPQH 14 TRBV9 . TRBJ1-5
ASSRDRQGPGYT 12 TRBV5-4 TRBD1 TRBJ1-2
ASSAKASTGELF 12 TRBV5-1 . TRBJ2-2
ASSLNRYGYT 10 TRBV28 . TRBJ1-2
ASSLERSSGANVLT 14 TRBV5-1 . TRBJ2-6
ASSFAGTGFYEQF 13 TRBV7-2 TRBD1 TRBJ2-1
ASRVMASGANVLT 13 TRBV6-1 . TRBJ2-6
ASSSGLSYGYT 11 TRBV28 . TRBJ1-2
ASSPRRSLSNYGYT 14 TRBV27 . TRBJ1-2
ASSFEPTEAF 10 TRBV5-6 . TRBJ1-1
ASSLLNEQY 9 TRBV28 . TRBJ2-7
ASSLRGVGYT 10 TRBV7-9 . TRBJ1-2
ASSNGGDERETQY 13 TRBV7-2 TRBD2 TRBJ2-5
ASSHNRQFEAF 11 TRBV4-3 . TRBJ1-1
ASSQVLTGELF 11 TRBV4-3 . TRBJ2-2
ASSYVSGGEQF 11 TRBV6-5 . TRBJ2-1
ASSPRTGGNQPQH 13 TRBV5-1 TRBD1 TRBJ1-5
ASNVGLPTDTQY 12 TRBV4-2 . TRBJ2-3
ASSPRHGANEKLF 13 TRBV5-1 . TRBJ1-4
ASSLEGTAAYEQY 13 TRBV5-4 TRBD1 TRBJ2-7
ASRGDRGGGYT 11 TRBV2 TRBD1 TRBJ1-2
ASSAHQGEGGYT 12 TRBV28 TRBD1 TRBJ1-2
ASSLNRGWNYGYT 13 TRBV19 TRBD1 TRBJ1-2
ASSMRTRQETQY 12 TRBV19 TRBD2 TRBJ2-5
ASSPGESTDTQY 12 TRBV5-1 . TRBJ2-3
AWSGTGSPLH 10 TRBV30 . TRBJ1-6
ASSVGQGTYNEQF 13 TRBV9 TRBD1 TRBJ2-1
ASSLDEGRGNIQY 13 TRBV5-1 . TRBJ2-4
ASSQDPSTDTQY 12 TRBV4-2 . TRBJ2-3
ASSQTGQGLRQY 12 TRBV14 TRBD1 TRBJ2-7
ASSSFSGGTEKLF 13 TRBV6-5 TRBD1 TRBJ1-4
ASSLGTGVTDTQY 13 TRBV7-9 TRBD1 TRBJ2-3
ASREDRGTEKLF 12 TRBV2 TRBD1 TRBJ1-4
AISEAAGGAF 10 TRBV10-3 TRBD1 TRBJ1-1
ASSETRDPKATNEKLF 16 TRBV19 . TRBJ1-4
ASSQDPSGGYNTGELF 16 TRBV4-2 TRBD2 TRBJ2-2
ASTSLIGLGGNEQF 14 TRBV2 TRBD2 TRBJ2-1
ASSLGEKPGMDTQY 14 TRBV5-1 . TRBJ2-3
ASNLAGSSETQY 12 TRBV2 TRBD2 TRBJ2-5
ASGSGQGQGYT 11 TRBV12-5 TRBD1 TRBJ1-2
ASSVWTVGGGTEAF 14 TRBV6-1 . TRBJ1-1
ASSDPDPPKTQY 12 TRBV6-1 . TRBJ2-5
ASSLGFELSGNTIY 14 TRBV5-4 . TRBJ1-3
AITGQGWGNTEAF 13 TRBV10-3 TRBD1 TRBJ1-1
AWSPLGQGATEAF 13 TRBV30 TRBD1 TRBJ1-1
ASSIGGGTGELF 12 TRBV6-5 TRBD2 TRBJ2-2
ASSIVTGAERGQPQH 15 TRBV19 TRBD1 TRBJ1-5